The 16 T cell receptor beta chains listed next were all sequenced from one sample in a study of blood T cells in healthy people across ages. It was with a sample-barcoded 5' primer and a J-beta primer mix that a second PCR of about 6 to 12 cycles was run. TCRdb fed the 5' RACE reads into MiXCR, producing one record per CDR3 protein. The repertoire holds 1.4 million or so distinct CDR3 sequences, with about 42% as singletons. Sequencing was done on a sample of blood. The receptors originated from a woman between 18 and 29 years old in good health.

There are a few counts of this clonotype. This chain links TRBV29-1 with TRBJ1-1; D gene ambiguous. CDR1 is SQVTM and CDR2 is ANQGSEA in the germline V gene. V gave up 5 bases and J gave up 0 bases, with 10 bases separating them. The length of the CDR3 is 13 residues. CDR3 in DNA: TGCAGCGTTAGCAGAAGACTGAACACTGAAGCTTTCTTT. The encoded protein is CSVSRRLNTEAFF.

The CDR3 region is CASSLNRAEPQHF. CDR3 coding DNA: TGTGCCAGCAGTTTAAACAGGGCTGAGCCCCAGCATTTT. J is TRBJ1-5 and V is TRBV12-3 or TRBV12-4; weak D call: TRBD1 (6 bases). Trimming took 2 bases from V and 8 from J, leaving 10 bases between them. The CDR3 spans 13 residues.

This clonotype appeared a few times. V usage is TRBV6-6 and J usage is TRBJ1-2; D may be TRBD1 (6 bases). The ends were cut back, 8 bases at V and 0 bases at J, with 10 bases in the middle. The CDR3 totals 13 residues. CDR1 MNHNY and CDR2 SVGAGI come from the germline V gene (reference sequence). Here the CDR3 DNA reads TGTGCCAGCGGACACAGGGCTAACTATGGCTACACCTTC. It codes for CASGHRANYGYTF.

This clonotype was seen a handful of times. V and J are TRBV7-9 and TRBJ1-2, with D possibly being TRBD1 (5 bases). The CDR3 is 13 residues long. Germline-derived CDR1 and CDR2 are SEHNR and FQNEAQ (reference sequence). Trimming left V 5 bases short and J 8 bases short, with 15 bases between. CDR3 residues: CASSPPLTGGYTF. The CDR3 DNA sequence: TGTGCCAGCAGCCCACCGCTTACAGGCGGCTACACCTTC.

The chain combines TRBV12-3 or TRBV12-4 with TRBJ2-2, with D maybe TRBD2 (6 bases). The CDR3 runs to 14 residues. V gave up 6 bases and J gave up 4 bases, with 12 bases separating them. The CDR3 spells CASRSGGSTGELFF. CDR3 nucleotide sequence: TGTGCCAGCAGATCTGGGGGGAGCACCGGGGAGCTGTTTTTT.

The CDR3 nucleotides are TGTGCCAGCAGCCAGTTGGCCGGGGAGCTGTTTTTT. Amino acid sequence: CASSQLAGELFF. J is TRBJ2-2 and V is TRBV11-2; D uncertain. With 5 bases removed from V and 6 bases from J, the gap between germline ends came to 7 bases. Per germline, CDR1 SGHAT and CDR2 FQNNGV. This CDR3 region has 12 residues.

The rearrangement joins TRBV3-1 to TRBJ2-4; D is ambiguous. Trimming took off 3 bases at V and 15 bases at J, with 12 bases between the two ends. The V gene's germline CDR1 is LGHDT and CDR2 YNNKEL (reference sequence). The CDR3 sequence is 11 residues long. CDR3 bases: TGTGCCAGCAGCCACGGACGGTTTCGGTACTTC. This codes for CASSHGRFRYF.

The CDR3, as DNA: TGTGCCAGCAGCTTAGGGGGACTAGCGTCTGCCACAGATACGCAGTATTTT. This gives the protein CASSLGGLASATDTQYF. The genes are TRBV7-3 and TRBJ2-3; TRBD2 agrees at 10 bases. The CDR3 is 17 amino acids. The trim removed 2 bases at V and 2 bases at J, leaving 7 bases unmatched. Germline V lookup: CDR1 SGHTA, CDR2 FQGTGA. The full variable domain, completed using reference TRBV7-3 and TRBJ2-3, is GAGVSQTPSNKVTEKGKYVELRCDPISGHTALYWYRQSLGQGPEFLIYFQGTGAADDSGLPNDRFFAVRPEGSVSTLKIQRTERGDSAVYLCASSLGGLASATDTQYFGPGTRLTVL.

This clonotype was observed many times. The rearrangement uses TRBV20-1 and TRBJ2-3; 7 nucleotides align to TRBD2. The length of the CDR3 is 15 residues. Germline CDR1 is DFQATT and CDR2 is SNEGSKA (reference sequence). V lost 0 bases and J lost 0; bases outside the gene matches: 3. The DNA of the CDR3 is TGCAGTGCTAGAGACCTTAGCGGGAGCACAGATACGCAGTATTTT. Encoded protein: CSARDLSGSTDTQYF.

The rearrangement uses TRBV6-5 and TRBJ2-4; no clear D. The CDR3 has 11 amino acids. The V and J ends lost 4 bases and 8 bases respectively, with 6 bases between them. Looked up from germline, CDR1 is MNHEY and CDR2 is SVGAGI. The CDR3 DNA follows: TGTGCCAGCAGTTTCCCGGACATTCAGTACTTC. This translates into CASSFPDIQYF.

This clonotype was counted only a few times. The chain links TRBV27 to TRBJ2-5; maybe TRBD2 (6 bases). V lost 3 bases and J lost 4, with 9 bases in between. The CDR3 totals 13 residues. The V gene's germline CDR1 is MNHEY and CDR2 SMNVEV (reference sequence). The CDR3 nucleotides read TGTGCCAGCAGTTTTCAAGCGGGAGAGACCCAGTACTTC. Translation: CASSFQAGETQYF.

The chain links TRBV4-2 to TRBJ2-1; tentative D call: TRBD2 (7 bases). CDR1 is LGHNA, CDR2 YNFKEQ, per germline. The CDR3 totals 15 residues. Trimming removed 4 bases at V and 5 bases at J, with 15 bases between. CDR3 region: CASSRAGTPDNEQFF. The DNA of the CDR3 is TGTGCCAGCAGCCGAGCGGGGACACCCGACAATGAGCAGTTCTTC.

This clonotype was seen at least ten times. The V call is TRBV6-2 or TRBV6-3, the J call TRBJ2-5; D is unclear. This CDR3 is 14 amino acids long. Germline CDR1 reads MNHEY; CDR2 reads SVGEGT. Trimming shortened V by 2 bases and J by 5 bases, and 12 bases separated the two germline ends. The CDR3 sequence: CASSYPETRETQYF. The CDR3 nucleotides are TGTGCCAGCAGTTACCCGGAAACACGGGAGACCCAGTACTTC.

At least ten counts were recorded for this clonotype. This sequence may be a read error, since a much larger clone differs from it by one base. The chain links TRBV2 to TRBJ2-5, with D unresolved. This CDR3 spans 12 amino acids. CDR1 and CDR2 (germline): SNHLY, FYNNEI. Between the trimmed V and J ends, which lost 4 bases and 1 base, there was a span of 4 bases. Here the CDR3 reads CASSALQETQYF. The CDR3 DNA reads TGTGCCAGCAGTGCCCTCCAAGAGACCCAGTACTTC.

The V gene is TRBV29-1, the J gene TRBJ2-7; no clear D gene. The V gene lost 6 bases and the J gene lost 5 bases, with 17 bases spanning the gap. CDR1 is SQVTM, CDR2 ANQGSEA, per germline. This CDR3 is 13 amino acids long. CDR3 DNA sequence: TGCAGCGTCTTACATGGCGCCTCTGACGAGCAGTACTTC. This codes for CSVLHGASDEQYF.

This rearrangement joins TRBV6-2 or TRBV6-3 to TRBJ2-4; D is uncertain. Trimming left V 6 bases short and J 0 bases short, with 6 bases between. Germline values: CDR1 MNHEY, CDR2 SVGEGT. CDR3 length equals 13 residues. CDR3 nucleotide sequence: TGTGCCAGCAGGACAATAGCCAAAAACATTCAGTACTTC. Translated: CASRTIAKNIQYF.